The 28 T cell receptor beta chains listed next were all sequenced from one sample in a study of T cell changes during pregnancy in multiple sclerosis. Generated by immunoSEQ multiplex PCR, the TCRdb table keeps only in-frame clones and is missing some. There are about 41,000 clones in the sample; about 90% occur only once, and approximately 9.1% lies in the top ten. The material was CD8+ T cells from peripheral blood mononuclear cells, obtained in the first trimester of pregnancy. The receptors were gathered from a female donor with multiple sclerosis, enrolled in a pregnancy study.

The chain joins TRBV27 to TRBJ1-2; maybe TRBD1 (5 bases). Deletions cut 5 bases from V and 4 bases from J, with 17 bases between. The V gene's germline CDR1 is MNHEY and CDR2 SMNVEV (reference sequence). CDR3 length equals 15 residues. The CDR3 loop reads CASSPGRGVAYGYTF. The CDR3 coding sequence is TGTGCCAGCAGTCCCGGACGGGGGGTGGCCTATGGCTACACCTTC.

In regard to this clone: A much more abundant neighbour one base away suggests this may be a read error. The same CDR3 arises from other DNA sequences in this sample as well. The chain combines TRBV2 with TRBJ1-2, with TRBD1 as a possible D gene (6 bases). The germline V gene has CDR1 SNHLY and CDR2 FYNNEI. V was trimmed by 2 bases and J by 4 bases, leaving 20 bases between them. The CDR3 extends over 17 amino acids. The DNA of the CDR3 is TGTGCCAGCAGTGAACACCTTATGGACAGCTATCTCTATGGCTACACCTTC. Its protein is CASSEHLMDSYLYGYTF.

The chain combines TRBV30 with TRBJ2-5; the match to TRBD2 covers 7 bases. The CDR3 has 17 residues. Germline values: CDR1 GTSNPN, CDR2 SVGIG (reference sequence). With 6 bases clipped from V and 2 bases from J, the junction kept 18 bases outside the gene matches. The CDR3 DNA follows: TGTGCCTGCGTACTAGCGAAACTTCGCGTACTACAAGAGACCCAGTACTTC. It yields the protein CACVLAKLRVLQETQYF.

This clone has just one count. This chain links TRBV11-2 with TRBJ2-3; D is unclear. V lost 0 bases and J 5 bases, leaving 15 bases between the germline ends. The CDR3 has 16 amino acids. CDR1 is SGHAT and CDR2 is FQNNGV in the germline V gene. Written as DNA, the CDR3 is TGTGCCAGCAGCTTAGATCCCGCCGAGCTAGGAGATACGCAGTATTTT. The encoded protein is CASSLDPAELGDTQYF.

The chain has TRBV27 and TRBJ1-2; no firm D call. V lost 4 bases and J 2 bases, leaving 8 bases between the germline ends. The CDR3 length is 13 residues. Germline lookup yields CDR1 MNHEY and CDR2 SMNVEV (reference sequence). In nucleotides, the CDR3 is TGTGCCAGCAGTTCGAGATCAAACTATGGCTACACCTTC. Its translation: CASSSRSNYGYTF.

The chain combines TRBV14 with TRBJ2-1, with D possibly being TRBD1 (5 bases). This CDR3 contains 12 residues. Per germline, CDR1 SGHDN and CDR2 FVKESK. V shed 3 bases and J shed 8 bases, with 8 bases lying between them. This CDR3 is CASSQLQDEQFF. For the CDR3, the DNA is TGTGCCAGCAGCCAGCTACAGGATGAGCAGTTCTTC.

Sample share makes this clone medium-sized. The V and J genes are TRBV19 and TRBJ2-5; 14 positions match TRBD2. This CDR3 is 15 amino acids long. The germline CDR1 and CDR2 sequences are LNHDA and SQIVND (reference sequence). Trimming at V came to 6 bases and at J to 5 bases, leaving 5 bases not matched to a gene. This chain's CDR3 is CASSGTSGSYETQYF. The CDR3, as DNA: TGTGCCAGTAGCGGGACTAGCGGGAGTTATGAGACCCAGTACTTC.

The V and J genes are TRBV9 and TRBJ2-1, with 14 bases aligning to TRBD2. CDR3 length equals 18 residues. CDR1 and CDR2 (germline): SGDLS, YYNGEE. V lost 4 bases to trimming and J lost 0 bases; unmatched junction nucleotides: 6. CDR3 in amino acids: CASSPGTSGGSSYNEQFF. As DNA, the CDR3 is TGTGCCAGCAGCCCCGGGACTAGCGGGGGTAGCTCCTACAATGAGCAGTTCTTC.

The chain has TRBV7-6 and TRBJ2-1, with a tentative D call TRBD2 (5 bases). The CDR3 length is 13 residues. V lost 1 base, J lost 5 bases, and 6 bases lay in between. Germline V CDR1 and CDR2: SGHVS, FNYEAQ. DNA of the CDR3: TGTGCCAGCAGCTTAGGGGAGAACAATGAGCAGTTCTTC. It encodes CASSLGENNEQFF.

This chain uses TRBV4-3 with TRBJ2-1, with D hard to call. The CDR3 has 14 residues. Germline CDR1 LGHNA, CDR2 YSLEER. The germline V and J ends were trimmed by 1 base and 4 bases, with 8 bases remaining between them. CDR3 sequence: CASSQGVSYNEQFF. The CDR3 DNA follows: TGCGCCAGCAGCCAAGGTGTATCTTACAATGAGCAGTTCTTC.

The rearrangement links TRBV6-4 to TRBJ2-2; a weak D match, TRBD1 (7 bases). CDR1 and CDR2 (germline): MRHNA, SNTAGT. This CDR3 spans 17 amino acids. Between the trimmed V and J ends, which lost 0 bases and 4 bases, there was a span of 15 bases. The CDR3 DNA reads as TGTGCCAGCAGTGACTCCGAGGGGGCCGGGGGCACCGGGGAGCTGTTTTTT. This codes for CASSDSEGAGGTGELFF.

This clone turned up a few times. CDR3 nucleotide sequence: TGTGCCAGCAGCTTAGACGCCGGGAATGAGCAGTTCTTC. The encoded protein is CASSLDAGNEQFF. The V call is TRBV7-9, the J call TRBJ2-1; D is unclear. Germline CDR1 SEHNR, CDR2 FQNEAQ (reference sequence). Between the trimmed V and J ends, which lost 1 base and 7 bases, there was a span of 8 bases. The CDR3 is 13 residues long.

CDR3 DNA sequence: TGTGCCAGCAGCCCTTGGACTAGCGGAACCTACGAGCAGTACTTC. This codes for CASSPWTSGTYEQYF. J is TRBJ2-7 and V is TRBV7-9, with 10 bases that match TRBD2. Germline V gives CDR1 SEHNR, CDR2 FQNEAQ (reference sequence). The CDR3 is 15 residues long. V lost 5 bases to trimming and J lost 2 bases; unmatched junction nucleotides: 6.

J is TRBJ2-7 and V is TRBV11-2; TRBD1 might be the D (6 bases). Deletions cut 5 bases from V and 3 bases from J, with 8 bases between. The CDR3 loop spans 12 amino acids. Germline assignment: CDR1 SGHAT and CDR2 FQNNGV. The CDR3 DNA follows: TGTGCCAGCAGCCAACAGGGCTACGAGCAGTACTTC. It translates to CASSQQGYEQYF.

CDR3 amino acids: CASSQLTTASYGYTF. CDR3 DNA: TGTGCCAGCAGCCAACTAACGACAGCCTCCTATGGCTACACCTTC. The chain combines TRBV14 with TRBJ1-2, with a weak D call TRBD1 (5 bases). The V gene's germline CDR1 is SGHDN and CDR2 FVKESK. V was clipped by 2 bases and J by 4 bases, with 14 bases between them. There are 15 residues in the CDR3.

The V and J genes are TRBV6-5 and TRBJ1-2; D remains unclear. Germline values: CDR1 MNHEY, CDR2 SVGAGI. CDR3 length equals 14 residues. V lost 7 bases and J 0 bases, leaving 12 bases between the germline ends. The CDR3 spells CASKLALANYGYTF. The CDR3 region has the DNA TGTGCCAGCAAATTAGCCTTAGCTAACTATGGCTACACCTTC.

The chain joins TRBV11-2 to TRBJ1-4, with unresolved D. The CDR3 runs 13 residues. The germline V and J ends were trimmed by 5 bases and 2 bases, with 6 bases remaining between them. Germline V gene data show CDR1 as SGHAT and CDR2 as FQNNGV. CDR3: CASSRRTNEKLFF. The CDR3 coding sequence is TGTGCCAGCAGCCGCAGGACTAATGAAAAACTGTTTTTT.

This clone was found once. The rearrangement joins TRBV6-4 to TRBJ2-1, with TRBD2 matching 12 bases. The CDR3 covers 15 residues. Germline lookup yields CDR1 MRHNA and CDR2 SNTAGT. The trim removed 4 bases at V and 6 bases at J, leaving 4 bases unmatched. The CDR3 coding sequence is TGTGCCAGCAGTGGACTAGCGGGAGAAGGCAATGAGCAGTTCTTC. Amino acids: CASSGLAGEGNEQFF.

This chain joins TRBV19 and TRBJ1-2; perhaps TRBD1 as D (5 bases). Germline assignment: CDR1 LNHDA and CDR2 SQIVND (reference sequence). The CDR3 sequence is 17 residues long. The ends were cut back, 0 bases at V and 0 bases at J, with 14 bases in the middle. CDR3 region: CASSIDLAGPPNYGYTF. CDR3 coding DNA: TGTGCCAGTAGTATAGATCTCGCGGGGCCCCCTAACTATGGCTACACCTTC.

This chain connects TRBV6-6 to TRBJ1-1, with a tentative D call TRBD1 (6 bases). Trimming pared 6 bases from V and 1 base from J, leaving 6 bases between. The CDR3 has 12 residues. Germline V gene sequence: CDR1 MNHNY, CDR2 SVGAGI (reference sequence). The CDR3 region is CASRQGNTEAFF. CDR3 DNA: TGTGCCAGCAGACAGGGGAACACTGAAGCTTTCTTT.

The chain has TRBV25-1 and TRBJ2-3; possible D gene TRBD1, 6 bases. Trimming shortened V by 8 bases and J by 0 bases, and 18 bases separated the two germline ends. This CDR3 region has 16 residues. The germline CDR1 and CDR2 sequences are MGHDK and SYGVNS. In DNA form, the CDR3 reads TGTGCCAGCTCCCTACCAGGGGCCTATAGCACAGATACGCAGTATTTT. Its protein product is CASSLPGAYSTDTQYF.

This sequence joins TRBV10-2 and TRBJ2-7, with 9 bases matching TRBD1. The CDR3 runs to 16 residues. V shed 4 bases, J shed 5 bases, and the junction held 12 bases outside the gene matches. CDR1 and CDR2 (germline): WSHSY, SAAADI. This CDR3 reads CASSVRGTGIMNEQYF. In nucleotides, the CDR3 is TGCGCCAGCAGTGTTAGAGGGACAGGGATAATGAACGAGCAGTACTTC.

The chain uses TRBV5-4 and TRBJ1-2, with TRBD1 as a possible D gene (6 bases). Germline CDR1 reads SGHNT; CDR2 reads YYREEE (reference sequence). Trimming shortened V by 3 bases and J by 4 bases, and 19 bases separated the two germline ends. The CDR3 has 16 residues. The CDR3 DNA reads TGTGCCAGCAGCTATACCGGGACACTTATTGTCTATGGCTACACCTTC. As protein: CASSYTGTLIVYGYTF.

V and J are TRBV30 and TRBJ1-6; 9 positions agree with TRBD1. The CDR3 consists of 13 residues. V dropped 4 bases and J dropped 7; count of bases not matched to a gene: 2. CDR1 is GTSNPN, CDR2 SVGIG, per germline (reference sequence). The chain's CDR3 is CAWKDRGNSPLHF. CDR3 coding DNA: TGTGCCTGGAAGGACAGGGGAAATTCACCCCTCCACTTT.

This chain connects TRBV27 to TRBJ2-3; D remains ambiguous. Germline V gene lookup returns CDR1 MNHEY and CDR2 SMNVEV (reference sequence). V lost 5 bases and J 2 bases, leaving 23 bases between the germline ends. The CDR3 covers 18 residues. CDR3: CASSMGTSTGSFTDTQYF. CDR3 DNA sequence: TGTGCCAGCAGTATGGGTACCTCTACGGGTAGCTTCACAGATACGCAGTATTTT.

The chain carries TRBV9 and TRBJ2-1; D gene uncertain. CDR3 size: 12 residues. Trimming shortened V by 0 bases and J by 8 bases, and 6 bases separated the two germline ends. Germline values: CDR1 SGDLS, CDR2 YYNGEE. CDR3 nucleotide sequence: TGTGCCAGCAGCGTAGTTTTCGATGAGCAGTTCTTC. This codes for CASSVVFDEQFF.

This clone was recorded a few times. The chain couples TRBV5-4 to TRBJ1-3, with 9 bases matching TRBD1. J lost 16 bases, V lost 5 bases, and 4 bases had no gene match. The CDR3 totals 10 residues. Germline CDR1 reads SGHNT; CDR2 reads YYREEE (reference sequence). The CDR3 bases are TGTGCCAGCAGGGTACAGGGGGCTTATTTT. It codes for CASRVQGAYF.

This clone was counted once. The chain uses TRBV5-4 and TRBJ2-3, with TRBD1 identical over 8 bases. With V trimmed by 3 bases and J by 6 bases, 0 bases remained unmatched. From germline, CDR1 is SGHNT and CDR2 YYREEE (reference sequence). The CDR3 length is 12 residues. CDR3 residues: CASSWTGDTQYF. In DNA form, the CDR3 reads TGTGCCAGCAGCTGGACAGGGGATACGCAGTATTTT. The entire variable domain, with the rest obtained from reference TRBV5-4 and TRBJ2-3, is as follows: ETGVTQSPTHLIKTRGQQVTLRCSSQSGHNTVSWYQQALGQGPQFIFQYYREEENGRGNFPPRFSGLQFPNYSSELNVNALELDDSALYLCASSWTGDTQYFGPGTRLTVL.